A selection of T cell receptor beta chains follows, all from one sample in a study of radiotherapy plus CTLA-4 blockade in lung cancer. Measured with immunoSEQ multiplex PCR; TCRdb has only the in-frame clones, and not every one. Altogether 90,000 to 100,000 clones are present, about four fifths being singletons, with the ten largest covering roughly 25%. The input for sequencing was peripheral blood, taken from a patient treated with radiotherapy plus ipilimumab. The receptors were sampled from a human donor with non-small cell lung cancer that progressed on radiotherapy plus ipilimumab. Each CDR3 is given with its conserved first and last residue. The order of the fields is D gene, clone size, V gene, J gene, CDR3 DNA, CDR3 protein. D genes are given only for firm matches. Clone size is given for some rows only: seen once, a few or many times, or a class if the clone is expanded.

>NA|once|TRBV6-1|TRBJ2-5
TGTGCCAGCAGTAAAACCCAGGGAATGAAGACCCAGTACTTC
CASSKTQGMKTQYF
>NA|NA|TRBV30|TRBJ2-5
TGTGCCTGGAGTGTACTCGGTCCGGAGACCCAGTACTTC
CAWSVLGPETQYF
>TRBD2|NA|TRBV5-1|TRBJ2-7
TGCGCCAGCAGCTTGGGAGCGGGAGGACCAACAGGCGAGCAGTACTTC
CASSLGAGGPTGEQYF
>NA|NA|TRBV15|TRBJ1-4
TGTGCCACCAGCAGAGAAAGGATAAATGAAAAACTGTTTTTT
CATSRERINEKLFF
>NA|NA|TRBV5-1|TRBJ1-4
TGCGCCAGCAGCTTTTTGGGACTCGGGATTGAAAAACTGTTTTTT
CASSFLGLGIEKLFF
>NA|NA|TRBV4-1|TRBJ1-5
TGCGCCAGCAGCCAAGGTTCAGCTAATCAGCCCCAGCATTTT
CASSQGSANQPQHF
>NA|NA|TRBV5-4|TRBJ1-2
TGTGCCAGCAGGCCTGAGGAGGCCTATGGCTACACCTTC
CASRPEEAYGYTF
>TRBD1|few|TRBV7-9|TRBJ2-2
TGTGCCAGCAGCTGGACAGGGTCCACCGGGGAGCTGTTTTTT
CASSWTGSTGELFF
>TRBD1|NA|TRBV30|TRBJ1-3
TGTGCCTGGAGTGGTGGGACAGGGGCTTTAAACACCATATATTTT
CAWSGGTGALNTIYF
>NA|NA|TRBV5-1|TRBJ2-2
TGCGCCAGCAGCTTGGCCCTCAGGGGCACCGGGGAGCTGTTTTTT
CASSLALRGTGELFF
>NA|once|TRBV7-8|TRBJ2-7
TGTGCCAGCAGCTTAATTGGTGGAGGCTACGAGCAGTACTTC
CASSLIGGGYEQYF
>NA|NA|TRBV9|TRBJ2-1
TGTGCCAGCAGCGTATTTGGCTCCGCTGACAATGAGCAGTTCTTC
CASSVFGSADNEQFF
>NA|NA|TRBV25-1|TRBJ2-7
TGTGCCAGCAGTATACGGGCCGCTTACGAGCAGTACTTC
CASSIRAAYEQYF
>NA|NA|TRBV23-1|TRBJ2-1
TGCGCCAGCAGTGACTACCCGAGCTCCTACAATGAGCAGTTCTTC
CASSDYPSSYNEQFF
>TRBD2|NA|TRBV9|TRBJ2-2
TGTGCCAGCAGCGTATCAGGAATGCTAGCGGGAGACACCGGGGAGCTGTTTTTT
CASSVSGMLAGDTGELFF
>TRBD2|NA|TRBV27|TRBJ2-7
TGTGCCGCTCAGTCCACTAGCGGGAGCGTAGACGAGCAGTACTTC
CAAQSTSGSVDEQYF
>TRBD1|NA|TRBV15|TRBJ2-7
TGTGCCACCAGCAGCCAGGGACAGGGGCACGAGCAGTACTTC
CATSSQGQGHEQYF
>NA|NA|TRBV7-9|TRBJ2-3
TGTGCCAGCGGATATACGCAGTATTTT
CASGYTQYF
>NA|few|TRBV7-3|TRBJ2-2
TGTGCCAGCAGCGTCCGAGACCTAGCGAACACCGGGGAGCTGTTTTTT
CASSVRDLANTGELFF
>NA|once|TRBV27|TRBJ2-1
TGTGCCAGCAGTTGGACCGACTACAATGAGCAGTTCTTC
CASSWTDYNEQFF
>NA|once|TRBV2|TRBJ2-5
TGTGCCAGCAGTGAGGTTGGAGAGACCCAGTACTTC
CASSEVGETQYF
>NA|NA|TRBV9|TRBJ1-1
TGTGCCAGCAGCGTAGCGGTGAACACTGAAGCTTTCTTT
CASSVAVNTEAFF
>TRBD1|NA|TRBV7-9|TRBJ2-3
TGTGCCAGCAGCTTGGACAGGGGCTCAGATACGCAGTATTTT
CASSLDRGSDTQYF
>TRBD1|NA|TRBV5-1|TRBJ1-1
TGCGCCAGCAGCTTCGTGACAGGGGTCATGAACACTGAAGCTTTCTTT
CASSFVTGVMNTEAFF
>NA|NA|TRBV7-3|TRBJ1-5
TGTGCCAGCAGCTCCCAAGAGGGGCAGCCCCAGCATTTT
CASSSQEGQPQHF
>TRBD2|NA|TRBV25-1|TRBJ2-1
TGTGCCAGCAGTAGGTTAGCGGGAGTAGACAATGAGCAGTTCTTC
CASSRLAGVDNEQFF
>NA|NA|TRBV5-4|TRBJ2-6
TGTGCCAGCAGCTTTAGGGGGACTGGGGCCAACGTCCTGACTTTC
CASSFRGTGANVLTF
>NA|NA|TRBV2|TRBJ1-2
TGTGCCAGCAGTGTTCAACAGAACTATGGCTACACCTTC
CASSVQQNYGYTF
>NA|NA|TRBV4-2|TRBJ1-5
TGTGCCAGCAGCCAAGATCAGACAAGGCCTAATCAGCCCCAGCATTTT
CASSQDQTRPNQPQHF
>NA|NA|TRBV6-5|TRBJ1-5
TGTGCCAGCAGTGGGAGTCAGGGAAATCAGCCCCAGCATTTT
CASSGSQGNQPQHF
>NA|once|TRBV5-1|TRBJ2-3
TGCGCCGGATCGCCCGGAGGGAACGCAGATACGCAGTATTTT
CAGSPGGNADTQYF
>NA|NA|TRBV5-4|TRBJ2-1
TGTGCCAGCAGCGCTTCATTAGACACTGAGCAGTTCTTC
CASSASLDTEQFF
>NA|NA|TRBV5-4|TRBJ2-7
TGTGCCAGCAGCTTGGTGTCTGGGTTACCCGCCTCCGAGCAGTACTTC
CASSLVSGLPASEQYF
>NA|NA|TRBV6-1|TRBJ2-2
TGTGCCAGCAGTCGAACGGGCGGGGAGCTGTTTTTT
CASSRTGGELFF
>NA|NA|TRBV29-1|TRBJ2-1
TGCAGCGTTGAAGTGGGGTGGACCAACAATGAGCAGTTCTTC
CSVEVGWTNNEQFF
>NA|NA|TRBV28|TRBJ1-5
TGTGCCAGCAGCACGAAGGGACCGGGCGTCTTTGGCAATCAGCCCCAGCATTTT
CASSTKGPGVFGNQPQHF
>NA|NA|TRBV29-1|TRBJ1-5
TGCAGCGTTGGTAGCAATCAGCCCCAGCATTTT
CSVGSNQPQHF
>NA|NA|TRBV7-3|TRBJ2-1
TGTGCCAGCAGCCCCGGACGAGGTGAGCAGTTCTTC
CASSPGRGEQFF
>TRBD2|once|TRBV9|TRBJ2-2
TGTGCCAGCAGTCGGACTAGCGGCACCGGGGAGCTGTTTTTT
CASSRTSGTGELFF
>TRBD1|NA|TRBV5-4|TRBJ1-3
TGTGCCAGCAGCTTGACAGGGGTAGGAAACACCATATATTTT
CASSLTGVGNTIYF
>NA|NA|TRBV5-1|TRBJ2-5
TGCGCCAGCAGCTTGGTGGGGGGCATTCGGGAGACCCAGTACTTC
CASSLVGGIRETQYF
>NA|NA|TRBV29-1|TRBJ2-3
TGCAGCATGGGGACGGGGTCGGGCACAGATACGCAGTATTTT
CSMGTGSGTDTQYF
>NA|NA|TRBV5-1|TRBJ1-1
TGCGCCAGCAGCTCAGCAGGGTCGAACACTGAAGCTTTCTTT
CASSSAGSNTEAFF
>NA|NA|TRBV20-1|TRBJ2-5
TGCAGTGCCCCGGTGGGCGAGACCCAGTACTTC
CSAPVGETQYF
>NA|NA|TRBV4-1|TRBJ1-2
TGCGCCAGCAGCCAAGGGGGTGCGATCTATGGCTACACCTTC
CASSQGGAIYGYTF
>NA|NA|TRBV2|TRBJ2-7
TGTGCCAGCAGTGGGACTGAGGGCAACGAGCAGTACTTC
CASSGTEGNEQYF
>NA|NA|TRBV10-2|TRBJ2-1
TGCGCCAGCAGTGAGTCGTTAAGGCCTGAGCAGTTCTTC
CASSESLRPEQFF
>NA|NA|TRBV19|TRBJ2-3
TGTGCCAGTAGTACCCTAGGAGGCACAGATACGCAGTATTTT
CASSTLGGTDTQYF
>TRBD1|NA|TRBV28|TRBJ1-2
TGTGCCAGCAGGGGGCCGACTCCCGGGACAGGTCCTTTCGGCTACACCTTC
CASRGPTPGTGPFGYTF
>TRBD2|NA|TRBV5-1|TRBJ2-5
TGCGCCAGCAGCTTGCCCGGAGGATTTATTACTCCGACTAGCGGGAGTAAGGCCCAGTACTTC
CASSLPGGFITPTSGSKAQYF
>TRBD1|NA|TRBV6-1|TRBJ1-5
TGTGCCAGCAGTGAACACAGGGGGCTGCCCCAGCATTTT
CASSEHRGLPQHF
>NA|few|TRBV28|TRBJ1-4
TGTGCCAGCACCTCGTTTGACCGTAATGAAAAACTGTTTTTT
CASTSFDRNEKLFF
>NA|NA|TRBV6-4|TRBJ1-2
TGTGCCAGCAGTAGTCCTTCTATTCGCTTCGAGAATGGCTACACCTTC
CASSSPSIRFENGYTF
>TRBD1|NA|TRBV28|TRBJ2-7
TGTGCCAGCAGTTTATGGGGAAGGGACAGTGCCTACGAGCAGTACTTC
CASSLWGRDSAYEQYF
>NA|NA|TRBV5-1|TRBJ2-5
TGCGCCAGCTCCCCCAAAATGTACCAAGAGACCCAGTACTTC
CASSPKMYQETQYF
>NA|NA|TRBV7-9|TRBJ2-7
TGTGCCAGCAGCCGACCGGGGGATTACGAGCAGTACTTC
CASSRPGDYEQYF
>TRBD1|NA|TRBV6-6|TRBJ1-5
TGTGCCAGCAGTTACCTTGGGACAGGGGGCAGTCAGCCCCAGCATTTT
CASSYLGTGGSQPQHF
>TRBD1|NA|TRBV11-2|TRBJ1-4
TGTGCCAGCAGACGAGGCGGACAGGTTAATGAAAAACTGTTTTTT
CASRRGGQVNEKLFF